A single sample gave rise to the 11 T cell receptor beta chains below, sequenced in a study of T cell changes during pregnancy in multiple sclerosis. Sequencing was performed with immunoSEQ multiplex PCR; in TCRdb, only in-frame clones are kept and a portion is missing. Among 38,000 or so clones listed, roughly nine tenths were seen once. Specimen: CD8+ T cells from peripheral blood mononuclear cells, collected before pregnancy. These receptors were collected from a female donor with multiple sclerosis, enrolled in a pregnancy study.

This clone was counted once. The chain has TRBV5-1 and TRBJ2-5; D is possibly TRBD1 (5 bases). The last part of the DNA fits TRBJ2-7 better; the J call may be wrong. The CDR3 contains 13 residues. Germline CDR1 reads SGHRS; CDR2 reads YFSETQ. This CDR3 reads CASSVRGFYEQYF. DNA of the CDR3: TGCGCCAGCAGCGTTAGGGGATTCTACGAGCAGTACTTC.

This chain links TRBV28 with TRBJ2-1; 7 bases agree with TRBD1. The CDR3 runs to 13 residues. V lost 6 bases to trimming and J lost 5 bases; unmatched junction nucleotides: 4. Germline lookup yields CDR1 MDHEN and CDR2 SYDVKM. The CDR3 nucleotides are TGTGCCAGCAGGGACAGGATCCACAATGAGCAGTTCTTC. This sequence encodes CASRDRIHNEQFF. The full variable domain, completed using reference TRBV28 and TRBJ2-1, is DVKVTQSSRYLVKRTGEKVFLECVQDMDHENMFWYRQDPGLGLRLIYFSYDVKMKEKGDIPEGYSVSREKKERFSLILESASTNQTSMYLCASRDRIHNEQFFGPGTRLTVL.

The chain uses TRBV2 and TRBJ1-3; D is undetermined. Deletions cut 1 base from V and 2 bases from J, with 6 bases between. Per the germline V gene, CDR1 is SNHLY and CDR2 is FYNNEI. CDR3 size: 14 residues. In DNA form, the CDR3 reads TGTGCCAGCAGTGAAGACGCGACTGGAAACACCATATATTTT. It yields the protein CASSEDATGNTIYF.

DNA for the CDR3: TGTGCCAGCAGAGCAGGGTACCAAGAGACCCAGTACTTC. Amino acid sequence: CASRAGYQETQYF. The gene calls are TRBV2 and TRBJ2-5; perhaps TRBD1 as D (5 bases). Trimming pared 6 bases from V and 0 bases from J, leaving 8 bases between. The CDR3 consists of 13 residues. The germline CDR1 and CDR2 sequences are SNHLY and FYNNEI.

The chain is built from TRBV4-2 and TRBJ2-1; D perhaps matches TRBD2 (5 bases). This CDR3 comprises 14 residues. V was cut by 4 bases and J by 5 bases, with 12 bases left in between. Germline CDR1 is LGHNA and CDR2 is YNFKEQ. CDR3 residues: CASSPWGSDNEQFF. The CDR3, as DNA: TGTGCCAGCAGCCCCTGGGGTAGCGACAATGAGCAGTTCTTC.

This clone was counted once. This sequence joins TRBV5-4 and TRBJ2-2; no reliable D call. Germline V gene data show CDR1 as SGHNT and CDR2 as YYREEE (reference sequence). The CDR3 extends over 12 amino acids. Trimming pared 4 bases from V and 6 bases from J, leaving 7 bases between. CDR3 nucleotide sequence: TGTGCCAGCAGCGTCTCTGCCGGGGAGCTGTTTTTT. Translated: CASSVSAGELFF.

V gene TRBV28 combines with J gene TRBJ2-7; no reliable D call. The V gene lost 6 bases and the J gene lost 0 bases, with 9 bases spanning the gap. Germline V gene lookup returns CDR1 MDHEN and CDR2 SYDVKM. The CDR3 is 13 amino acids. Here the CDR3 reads CASSPGFSYEQYF. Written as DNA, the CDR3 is TGTGCCAGCAGCCCCGGGTTCTCCTACGAGCAGTACTTC.

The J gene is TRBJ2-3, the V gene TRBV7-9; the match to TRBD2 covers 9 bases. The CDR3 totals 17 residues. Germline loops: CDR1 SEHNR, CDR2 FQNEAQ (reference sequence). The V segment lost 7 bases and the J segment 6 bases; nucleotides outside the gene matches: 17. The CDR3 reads CASTLRSGGTPPDTQYF. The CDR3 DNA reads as TGTGCCAGCACCCTAAGGAGCGGGGGGACCCCTCCCGATACGCAGTATTTT. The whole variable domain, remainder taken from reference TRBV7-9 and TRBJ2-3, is DTGVSQNPRHKITKRGQNVTFRCDPISEHNRLYWYRQTLGQGPEFLTYFQNEAQLEKSRLLSDRFSAERPKGSFSTLEIQRTEQGDSAMYLCASTLRSGGTPPDTQYFGPGTRLTVL.

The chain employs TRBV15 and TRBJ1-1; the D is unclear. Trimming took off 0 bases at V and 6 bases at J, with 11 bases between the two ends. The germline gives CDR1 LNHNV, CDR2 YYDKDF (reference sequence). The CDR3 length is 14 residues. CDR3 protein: CATSRDLGGPEAFF. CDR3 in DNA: TGTGCCACCAGCAGAGATCTCGGCGGTCCTGAAGCTTTCTTT.

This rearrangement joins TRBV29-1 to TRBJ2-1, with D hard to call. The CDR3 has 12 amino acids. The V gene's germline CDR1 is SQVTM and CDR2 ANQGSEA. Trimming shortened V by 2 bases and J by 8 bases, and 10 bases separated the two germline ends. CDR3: CSVESVIDEQFF. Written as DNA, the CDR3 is TGCAGCGTTGAATCAGTTATTGATGAGCAGTTCTTC.

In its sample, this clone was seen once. The DNA of the CDR3 is TGTGCCAGCAGTTCCCCTCCGACGGGGACAGGGATTAATGAAAAACTGTTTTTT. It encodes CASSSPPTGTGINEKLFF. The chain carries TRBV28 and TRBJ1-4, with TRBD1 identical over 9 bases. V was pared by 4 bases and J by 4 bases, with 13 bases of the junction left unmatched. The CDR3 covers 18 residues. Germline V gene sequence: CDR1 MDHEN, CDR2 SYDVKM.